A single sample is the source of the 14 T cell receptor beta chains below, sequenced in a study of cytomegalovirus exposure and HLA in healthy donors. Use of 60 Vbeta and 13 Jbeta primers characterized the PCR. The repertoire was sequenced with immunoSEQ multiplex PCR; TCRdb's copy has only in-frame clones and lacks some. The data contain roughly 120,000 clones, more than 60% of them singletons. The sample taken for sequencing was PBMCs. The source is a woman between 40 and 55 years old in good health and CMV-seropositive.

V and J are TRBV29-1 and TRBJ1-1, with D perhaps TRBD1 (6 bases). Trimming took 7 bases from V and 4 from J, leaving 16 bases between them. Germline V lookup: CDR1 SQVTM, CDR2 ANQGSEA. CDR3 length: 13 residues. CDR3 DNA: TGCAGCGCCGAGATTAGGGGGGGCACTGAAGCTTTCTTT. It translates to CSAEIRGGTEAFF.

The V and J genes are TRBV19 and TRBJ2-2; 8 positions agree with TRBD1. Germline V gene lookup returns CDR1 LNHDA and CDR2 SQIVND (reference sequence). The CDR3 loop spans 15 amino acids. With V trimmed by 7 bases and J by 1 base, 5 bases remained unmatched. CDR3 region: CASTPGQENTGELFF. The DNA of the CDR3 is TGTGCCAGTACCCCGGGACAGGAGAACACCGGGGAGCTGTTTTTT. Variable domain in full (rest from reference TRBV19 and TRBJ2-2): DGGITQSPKYLFRKEGQNVTLSCEQNLNHDAMYWYRQDPGQGLRLIYYSQIVNDFQKGDIAEGYSVSREKKESFPLTVTSAQKNPTAFYLCASTPGQENTGELFFGEGSRLTVL.

The gene calls are TRBV10-3 and TRBJ2-7, with 7 bases matching TRBD2. V was clipped by 0 bases and J by 2 bases; unmatched bases: 13. Germline-derived CDR1 and CDR2 are ENHRY and SYGVKD. The CDR3 is 18 amino acids. This chain's CDR3 is CAISESKGLTESAYEQYF. DNA for the CDR3: TGTGCCATCAGTGAGTCGAAGGGACTAACTGAGTCGGCCTACGAGCAGTACTTC.

This clone was counted once. The rearrangement joins TRBV10-3 to TRBJ2-6; a weak D match, TRBD1 (6 bases). Germline V gives CDR1 ENHRY, CDR2 SYGVKD. The CDR3 is 18 residues long. V dropped 2 bases and J dropped 3 bases, with 17 bases sitting between them. The CDR3 DNA reads as TGTGCCATCAGTGAGAGGGGGACACATCTGAGTGGGGCCAACGTCCTGACTTTC. It specifies CAISERGTHLSGANVLTF.

The chain joins TRBV5-1 to TRBJ1-2; a weak D match, TRBD1 (5 bases). Germline V gives CDR1 SGHRS, CDR2 YFSETQ. CDR3 length: 16 amino acids. With 0 bases removed from V and 2 bases from J, the gap between germline ends came to 14 bases. The CDR3 DNA reads TGCGCCAGCAGCTTGGAGGTTTCGGAGGGGAACTATGGCTACACCTTC. Encoded protein: CASSLEVSEGNYGYTF.

The chain combines TRBV14 with TRBJ1-1; D ambiguous. The CDR3 totals 15 residues. V lost 0 bases to trimming and J lost 6 bases, with 14 bases between them. Germline V CDR1 and CDR2: SGHDN, FVKESK. The DNA for the CDR3 is TGTGCCAGCAGCCAAGATACCGGGTATGTCGCTGAAGCTTTCTTT. The encoded protein is CASSQDTGYVAEAFF.

The chain combines TRBV7-2 with TRBJ1-2, with 10 bases identical to TRBD1. The CDR3 contains 17 residues. The ends lost 5 bases at V and 3 bases at J; junction bases unmatched: 12. Germline V CDR1 and CDR2: SGHTA, FQGNSA. CDR3 protein: CASSVKGQGIRDYGYTF. The CDR3 DNA follows: TGTGCCAGCAGCGTAAAGGGACAGGGGATTAGGGACTATGGCTACACCTTC.

This chain links TRBV30 with TRBJ1-2; TRBD1 agrees at 10 bases. CDR1 and CDR2 (germline): GTSNPN, SVGIG (reference sequence). This CDR3 is built from 13 residues. V was pared by 3 bases and J by 6 bases, with 4 bases of the junction left unmatched. CDR3 residues: CAWRRDRGNGYTF. The CDR3, as DNA: TGTGCCTGGAGGCGGGACAGGGGCAATGGCTACACCTTC.

This sequence joins TRBV7-2 and TRBJ2-7; TRBD2 agrees at 8 bases. V lost 6 bases and J lost 0; bases outside the gene matches: 4. The germline gives CDR1 SGHTA, CDR2 FQGNSA. The CDR3 covers 14 residues. CDR3 in amino acids: CASSSGVTSYEQYF. Written as DNA, the CDR3 is TGTGCCAGCAGTAGCGGGGTTACCTCCTACGAGCAGTACTTC.

The chain carries TRBV18 and TRBJ1-2; D not resolved. V was cut by 5 bases and J by 5 bases, with 9 bases left in between. Germline CDR1 and CDR2: KGHSH and LQKENI. The CDR3 loop spans 12 amino acids. CDR3 coding DNA: TGTGCCAGCTCAGGGAGGACGTATGGCTACACCTTC. Encoded protein: CASSGRTYGYTF. The variable domain in full, with the rest retrieved from reference TRBV18 and TRBJ1-2, is NAGVMQNPRHLVRRRGQEARLRCSPMKGHSHVYWYRQLPEEGLKFMVYLQKENIIDESGMPKERFSAEFPKEGPSILRIQQVVRGDSAAYFCASSGRTYGYTFGSGTRLTVV.

CDR3 sequence reads: CASSYSLAGVDEQFF. CDR3 coding DNA: TGCGCCAGCAGTTACTCACTAGCGGGAGTGGACGAGCAGTTCTTC. The V and J genes are TRBV5-1 and TRBJ2-1; TRBD2 aligns across 11 bases. From germline, CDR1 is SGHRS and CDR2 YFSETQ. The V and J ends lost 5 bases and 10 bases, in that order; junction bases with no gene match: 11. The CDR3 extends over 15 amino acids.

The genes are TRBV28 and TRBJ1-5, with TRBD1 matching over 8 bases. CDR1 is MDHEN and CDR2 is SYDVKM in the germline V gene. The CDR3 contains 15 residues. V was clipped by 4 bases and J by 2 bases; unmatched bases: 4. In DNA, the CDR3 is TGTGCCAGCAGTTCTACAGGGGGAGGCAATCAGCCCCAGCATTTT. This sequence encodes CASSSTGGGNQPQHF.

J is TRBJ1-3 and V is TRBV9; TRBD1 matches 9 bases. The CDR3 spans 15 residues. The V and J ends lost 3 bases and 3 bases, in that order; junction bases with no gene match: 4. Germline-derived CDR1 and CDR2 are SGDLS and YYNGEE. As DNA, the CDR3 is TGTGCCAGCAGCGGGGGACAGGGAATTGGAAACACCATATATTTT. It translates to CASSGGQGIGNTIYF. Looking up the rest from reference TRBV9 and TRBJ1-3 gives the full variable domain: DSGVTQTPKHLITATGQRVTLRCSPRSGDLSVYWYQQSLDQGLQFLIQYYNGEERAKGNILERFSAQQFPDLHSELNLSSLELGDSALYFCASSGGQGIGNTIYFGEGSWLTVV.

The chain joins TRBV9 to TRBJ2-7; D perhaps matches TRBD2 (7 bases). The ends were cut back, 0 bases at V and 6 bases at J, with 10 bases in the middle. Germline V gene sequence: CDR1 SGDLS, CDR2 YYNGEE. The CDR3 has 13 amino acids. The CDR3 here is CASSVEGGTEQYF. In DNA form, the CDR3 reads TGTGCCAGCAGCGTAGAGGGGGGGACCGAGCAGTACTTC.